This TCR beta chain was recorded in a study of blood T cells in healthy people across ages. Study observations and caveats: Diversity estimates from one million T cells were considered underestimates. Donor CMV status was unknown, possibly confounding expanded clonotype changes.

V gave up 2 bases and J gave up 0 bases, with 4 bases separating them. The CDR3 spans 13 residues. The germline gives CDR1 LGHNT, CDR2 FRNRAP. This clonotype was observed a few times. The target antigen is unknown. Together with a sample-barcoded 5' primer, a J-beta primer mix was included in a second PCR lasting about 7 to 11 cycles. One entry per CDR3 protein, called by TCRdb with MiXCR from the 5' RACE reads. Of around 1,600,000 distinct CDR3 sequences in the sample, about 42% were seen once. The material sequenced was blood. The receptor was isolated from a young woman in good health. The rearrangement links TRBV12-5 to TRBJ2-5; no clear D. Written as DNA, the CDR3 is TGTGCTAGTGGTTTGAGGGACCAAGAGACCCAGTACTTC. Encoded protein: CASGLRDQETQYF. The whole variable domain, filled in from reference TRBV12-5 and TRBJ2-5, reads DARVTQTPRHKVTEMGQEVTMRCQPILGHNTVFWYRQTMMQGLELLAYFRNRAPLDDSGMPKDRFSAEMPDATLATLKIQPSEPRDSAVYFCASGLRDQETQYFGPGTRLLVL.